This TCR beta chain stems from a study of monozygotic twins with inflammatory bowel disease. This CDR3 has 12 residues. Germline loops: CDR1 MDHEN, CDR2 SYDVKM. TCRdb re-analyzed the 5' RACE reads; it lists each CDR3 protein once, without DNA. The sample table sets out approximately 340,000 distinct CDR3 sequences. Sequenced: blood. This sequence originates from a human donor with ulcerative colitis or Crohn's disease, or a healthy co-twin of an affected twin (not recorded which). The chain joins TRBV28 to TRBJ1-2; TCRdb calls TRBD1, which cannot be checked without DNA. CDR3 region: CASTDRGKGYTF.